The clone carrying this T cell receptor beta chain is medium-sized in the sample. This record comes from a study of PD-L1 blockade in urothelial cancer. The assay was immunoSEQ multiplex PCR, and TCRdb's table has in-frame clones only and misses some. The sample consists of about 40,000 clones, over 65% of them appearing once. This CDR3 region has 15 residues. V lost 0 bases to trimming and J lost 3 bases, with 10 bases between them. Germline CDR1 is SGHTA and CDR2 is FQGTGA. Time point: peripheral blood 6 weeks after treatment start. The sequence came from a man aged 35 to 55 with urothelial cancer. This specimen was PBMCs, taken around atezolizumab (anti-PD-L1) treatment. The rearrangement uses TRBV7-3 and TRBJ2-3; maybe TRBD2 (7 bases). CDR3 sequence (DNA): TGTGCCAGCAGCTTAACGGGGGGGCCTACAGATACGCAGTATTTT. The encoded protein is CASSLTGGPTDTQYF.